The 21 T cell receptor beta chains below all came from one sample that was sequenced in a study of Ad26.COV2.S vaccination and SARS-CoV-2 variants. Clones were read by immunoSEQ multiplex PCR, and TCRdb kept only the in-frame ones, dropping some. This sample yields some 350,000 clones, of which about 88% are seen a single time; about 3.5% belongs to the top ten. As for treatment: 15 to 20 received Ad26.COV2.S at low or high dose, single or two shots; roughly 5 received placebo; per-sample allocation not given. Specimen acquisition occurred on day 63 following the initial vaccine or placebo injection. Sequencing used peripheral blood, obtained in a trial of Ad26.COV2.S vaccine versus placebo. The receptors were sampled from a person aged 18-60 years who received the Ad26.COV2.S COVID-19 vaccine or a placebo.

V is TRBV20-1 and J is TRBJ2-7, with a possible D match to TRBD2 (6 bases). Germline V gene sequence: CDR1 DFQATT, CDR2 SNEGSKA (reference sequence). Trimming removed 3 bases from V and 0 bases from J, with 12 bases in between. This CDR3 comprises 14 residues. CDR3 sequence reads: CSASGGRSSYEQYF. The CDR3 region has the DNA TGCAGTGCTAGTGGGGGGAGAAGCTCCTACGAGCAGTACTTC.

In regard to this clone: One base away lies a much larger clone, so this may be a sequencing read error. The gene calls are TRBV6-2 or TRBV6-3 and TRBJ2-7; the match to TRBD1 covers 8 bases. Trimming took 4 bases from V and 3 from J; bases not matched to a gene: 2. The CDR3 contains 13 residues. Looked up from germline, CDR1 is MNHEY and CDR2 is SVGEGT. The CDR3 loop is CASSWDRNYEQYF. The CDR3 DNA reads as TGTGCCAGCAGTTGGGACAGGAACTACGAGCAGTACTTC.

The chain joins TRBV19 to TRBJ2-7; 11 positions agree with TRBD2. Germline V CDR1 and CDR2: LNHDA, SQIVND (reference sequence). V shed 6 bases and J 5 bases; nucleotides not matched to a gene: 12. The CDR3 runs to 16 residues. The DNA for the CDR3 is TGTGCCAGTAGCCCGTTGGGGCTAGCGGGGGGCCACGAGCAGTACTTC. It is translated as CASSPLGLAGGHEQYF.

This clone was counted a single time. V and J are TRBV2 and TRBJ2-7; a possible D gene is TRBD1 (6 bases). V lost 4 bases to trimming and J lost 6 bases, with 13 bases between them. This CDR3 spans 13 amino acids. Germline V gene data show CDR1 as SNHLY and CDR2 as FYNNEI. Here the CDR3 reads CASSVAGEGEQYF. The CDR3, as DNA: TGTGCCAGCAGTGTGGCAGGGGAAGGCGAGCAGTACTTC.

The V and J genes are TRBV5-1 and TRBJ1-1; 9 bases map to TRBD1. J lost 5 bases, V lost 1 base, and 3 bases had no gene match. From germline, CDR1 is SGHRS and CDR2 YFSETQ. CDR3 length: 14 residues. The CDR3 spells CASSLWDRETEAFF. CDR3 DNA sequence: TGCGCCAGCAGCTTGTGGGACAGGGAGACTGAAGCTTTCTTT. The whole variable domain, remainder taken from reference TRBV5-1 and TRBJ1-1, is KAGVTQTPRYLIKTRGQQVTLSCSPISGHRSVSWYQQTPGQGLQFLFEYFSETQRNKGNFPGRFSGRQFSNSRSEMNVSTLELGDSALYLCASSLWDRETEAFFGQGTRLTVV.

Here the CDR3 reads CASSKGLSDTDTQYF. CDR3 in DNA: TGTGCCAGCAGCAAGGGACTATCTGACACAGATACGCAGTATTTT. This chain connects TRBV7-9 to TRBJ2-3; 7 nucleotides match TRBD2. V shed 5 bases and J 2 bases; nucleotides not matched to a gene: 7. Looked up from germline, CDR1 is SEHNR and CDR2 is FQNEAQ (reference sequence). The CDR3 has 15 amino acids.

This chain links TRBV5-1 with TRBJ1-6; 7 bases match TRBD1. Germline V gives CDR1 SGHRS, CDR2 YFSETQ. V lost 7 bases to trimming and J lost 8 bases; unmatched junction nucleotides: 9. CDR3 size: 14 residues. CDR3 region: CASQRDSEDSPLHF. The CDR3 bases are TGCGCCAGCCAACGGGACAGTGAGGATTCACCCCTCCACTTT.

This rearrangement joins TRBV25-1 to TRBJ2-7; D not certain. This CDR3 region has 12 residues. V lost 7 bases to trimming and J lost 0 bases, with 7 bases between them. Germline V gives CDR1 MGHDK, CDR2 SYGVNS. CDR3 protein: CASKGPSYEQYF. CDR3 nucleotide sequence: TGTGCCAGCAAAGGCCCCTCCTACGAGCAGTACTTC.

This rearrangement joins TRBV5-5 to TRBJ1-4; D perhaps matches TRBD1 (5 bases). The germline gives CDR1 SGHKS, CDR2 YYEKEE (reference sequence). V dropped 0 bases and J dropped 10 bases, with 10 bases sitting between them. CDR3 size: 13 residues. The CDR3 protein is CASSLVGEGKLFF. In DNA, the CDR3 is TGTGCCAGCAGCTTGGTGGGGGAGGGAAAACTGTTTTTT.

This sequence joins TRBV18 and TRBJ2-2; D gene unclear. This CDR3 spans 13 amino acids. The germline gives CDR1 KGHSH, CDR2 LQKENI. The V end lost 0 bases, the J end lost 7 bases, and 6 bases lay between the germline ends. CDR3: CASSPPVRGELFF. DNA of the CDR3: TGTGCCAGCTCACCACCCGTTCGCGGGGAGCTGTTTTTT.

The V and J genes are TRBV27 and TRBJ1-3; no definite D call. The CDR3 is made up of 14 amino acids. From germline, CDR1 is MNHEY and CDR2 SMNVEV (reference sequence). V gave up 6 bases and J gave up 3 bases, with 12 bases separating them. This CDR3 reads CASSPWKGGNTIYF. The CDR3 bases are TGTGCCAGCAGCCCCTGGAAGGGTGGAAACACCATATATTTT.

The rearrangement uses TRBV5-1 and TRBJ1-2, with unresolved D. The CDR3 length is 11 residues. In germline, CDR1 is SGHRS, CDR2 YFSETQ. V dropped 1 base and J dropped 10 bases, with 8 bases sitting between them. CDR3 sequence reads: CASSLNRDYTF. DNA of the CDR3: TGCGCCAGCAGCTTGAACAGAGACTACACCTTC.

The V call is TRBV7-9, the J call TRBJ2-4; unclear D gene. V lost 3 bases, J lost 0 bases, and 12 bases lay in between. CDR1 SEHNR and CDR2 FQNEAQ come from the germline V gene (reference sequence). The CDR3 has 16 residues. The CDR3 loop is CASSFYRVLAKNIQYF. The CDR3 DNA sequence: TGTGCCAGCAGCTTCTATAGGGTACTAGCCAAAAACATTCAGTACTTC.

V gene TRBV15 combines with J gene TRBJ2-3, with 8 bases matching TRBD2. J was trimmed by 2 bases and V by 5 bases; bases with no gene match: 12. The CDR3 spans 17 residues. CDR1 and CDR2 from the germline V gene are LNHNV and YYDKDF (reference sequence). This CDR3 reads CATSSRGGPSYTDTQYF. Written as DNA, the CDR3 is TGTGCCACCAGCTCCCGGGGGGGCCCTTCCTACACAGATACGCAGTATTTT.

The chain recombines TRBV7-2 with TRBJ1-1; the D gene is possibly TRBD1 (5 bases). This CDR3 spans 13 amino acids. V was pared by 5 bases and J by 11 bases, with 18 bases between. Germline CDR1 reads SGHTA; CDR2 reads FQGNSA. CDR3: CASSLPITGRAFF. CDR3 DNA sequence: TGTGCCAGCAGCCTCCCGATAACGGGGCGCGCTTTCTTT.

The J gene is TRBJ1-2, the V gene TRBV18, with D unclear. Germline lookup yields CDR1 KGHSH and CDR2 LQKENI. CDR3 length: 15 amino acids. Trimming pared 3 bases from V and 0 bases from J, leaving 11 bases between. CDR3 sequence reads: CASSPPVETNYGYTF. Written as DNA, the CDR3 is TGTGCCAGCTCACCCCCCGTGGAAACTAACTATGGCTACACCTTC.

The V call is TRBV2, the J call TRBJ1-2; D is perhaps TRBD1 (6 bases). The V end lost 1 base, the J end lost 14 bases, and 11 bases lay between the germline ends. Germline assignment: CDR1 SNHLY and CDR2 FYNNEI. The CDR3 has 11 residues. The CDR3 spells CASSEGTAETF. As DNA, the CDR3 is TGTGCCAGCAGTGAAGGGACAGCGGAGACCTTC.

The V and J genes are TRBV4-3 and TRBJ1-1; tentative D call: TRBD1 (5 bases). The CDR3 length is 15 residues. CDR1 and CDR2 (germline): LGHNA, YSLEER. V was clipped by 5 bases and J by 0 bases, with 13 bases between them. The CDR3 nucleotides read TGCGCCAGCAGCTTGCAAGGGGCCCTGAACACTGAAGCTTTCTTT. Its protein product is CASSLQGALNTEAFF.

This chain connects TRBV2 to TRBJ1-3, with a possible D match to TRBD1 (5 bases). Germline V gene lookup returns CDR1 SNHLY and CDR2 FYNNEI. CDR3 length equals 15 residues. V was trimmed by 5 bases and J by 0 bases, leaving 11 bases between them. CDR3: CASSSPGSSGNTIYF. The CDR3 DNA follows: TGTGCCAGCAGTTCCCCAGGGTCCTCTGGAAACACCATATATTTT.

This chain uses TRBV24-1 with TRBJ2-2; a weak D match, TRBD1 (5 bases). The CDR3 consists of 15 residues. CDR1 KGHDR and CDR2 SFDVKD come from the germline V gene. With 5 bases removed from V and 5 bases from J, the gap between germline ends came to 14 bases. Written as DNA, the CDR3 is TGTGCCACCAGTGCCCCGGGCCCAGGGACCGGGGAGCTGTTTTTT. The encoded protein is CATSAPGPGTGELFF.

The table lists this clone with many counts. The genes are TRBV4-1 and TRBJ2-7; the D gene is possibly TRBD1 (6 bases). CDR1 MGHRA and CDR2 YSYEKL come from the germline V gene. The CDR3 is made up of 14 amino acids. The germline V and J ends were trimmed by 1 base and 2 bases, with 9 bases remaining between them. CDR3 sequence: CASSQGQEAYEQYF. CDR3 in DNA: TGCGCCAGCAGCCAAGGACAGGAAGCCTACGAGCAGTACTTC.